This T cell receptor (beta chain) was observed in a study of T-cell memory formation after mild COVID-19. This CDR3 is built from 12 residues. Germline V gene data show CDR1 as SNHLY and CDR2 as FYNNEI. V was cut by 7 bases and J by 4 bases, with 9 bases left in between. A single record per CDR3 protein comes from TCRdb applying MiXCR to the 5' RACE reads. The data show 550,000 to 650,000 distinct CDR3 sequences, 17% seen once. This clonotype was recorded a few times. The receptor was derived from an adult woman who had mild COVID-19 (a few samples of this study predate the infection). Cell type and time point are not known. J is TRBJ2-3 and V is TRBV2; D is undetermined. Sequenced input: PBMCs or a T cell subset sorted from them (not recorded which). CDR3 coding DNA: TGTGCCAGCAAGGTTGGGTCAGATACGCAGTATTTT. It yields the protein CASKVGSDTQYF.